Here is one T cell receptor (beta chain) with its context. The antigen is unknown. The sample comes from a study of blood T cells in healthy people across ages. Study results and caveats: The CMV status of each donor remained undetermined, and this could have confounded shifts in expanded clonotypes.

Trimming shortened V by 5 bases and J by 9 bases, and 17 bases separated the two germline ends. Germline V gene data show CDR1 as SGHTA and CDR2 as FQGNSA. This CDR3 is 15 amino acids long. Through a sample-barcoded 5' primer and a J-beta primer mix, a second PCR was run for roughly 6 to 12 cycles. TCRdb called the 5' RACE reads again in MiXCR, with one record for every CDR3 protein. The profile shows about 640,000 distinct CDR3 sequences, around three fifths of them singletons. The clonotype was recovered from a man aged 55 to 70 in good health. The specimen was blood. This chain joins TRBV7-2 and TRBJ1-6; perhaps TRBD1 as D (5 bases). In DNA, the CDR3 is TGTGCCAGCAGCATAAGTGTCAGGGCCAGTTCACCCCTCCACTTT. Translated: CASSISVRASSPLHF.